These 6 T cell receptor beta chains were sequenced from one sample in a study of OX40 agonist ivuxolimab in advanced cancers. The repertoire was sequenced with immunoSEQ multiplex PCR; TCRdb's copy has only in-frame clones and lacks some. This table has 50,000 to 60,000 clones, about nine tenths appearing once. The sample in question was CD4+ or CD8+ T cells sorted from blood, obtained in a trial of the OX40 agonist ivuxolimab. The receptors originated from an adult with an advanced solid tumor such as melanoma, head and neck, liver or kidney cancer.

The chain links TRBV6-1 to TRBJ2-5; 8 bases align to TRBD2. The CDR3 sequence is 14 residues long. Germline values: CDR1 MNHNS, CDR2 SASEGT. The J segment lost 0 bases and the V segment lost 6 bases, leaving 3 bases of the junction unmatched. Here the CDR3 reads CASRLAVYQETQYF. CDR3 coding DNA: TGTGCCAGCAGACTAGCGGTGTACCAAGAGACCCAGTACTTC.

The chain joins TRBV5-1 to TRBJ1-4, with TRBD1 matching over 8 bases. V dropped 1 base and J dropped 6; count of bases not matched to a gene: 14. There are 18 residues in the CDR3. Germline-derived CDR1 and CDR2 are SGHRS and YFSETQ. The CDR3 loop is CASSLNRGSSRPYEKLFF. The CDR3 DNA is TGCGCCAGCAGCTTGAACAGGGGGAGTTCCCGCCCCTATGAAAAACTGTTTTTT.

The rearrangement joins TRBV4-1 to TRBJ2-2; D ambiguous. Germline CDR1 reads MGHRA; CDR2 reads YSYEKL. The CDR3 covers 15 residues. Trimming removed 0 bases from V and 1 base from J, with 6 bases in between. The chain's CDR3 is CASSQDRRNTGELFF. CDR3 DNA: TGCGCCAGCAGCCAAGATAGGCGGAACACCGGGGAGCTGTTTTTT.

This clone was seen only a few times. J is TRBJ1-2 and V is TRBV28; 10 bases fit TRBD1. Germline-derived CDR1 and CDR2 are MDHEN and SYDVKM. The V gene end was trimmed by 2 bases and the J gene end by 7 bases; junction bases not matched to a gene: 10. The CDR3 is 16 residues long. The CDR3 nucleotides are TGTGCCAGCAGTTTACTATTCGGACAGGGGGACGGTGGCTACACCTTC. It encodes CASSLLFGQGDGGYTF.

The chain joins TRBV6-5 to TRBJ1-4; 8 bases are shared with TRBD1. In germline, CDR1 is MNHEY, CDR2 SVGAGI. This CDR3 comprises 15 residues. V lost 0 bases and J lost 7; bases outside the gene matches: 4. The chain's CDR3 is CASSYSPGGVEKLFF. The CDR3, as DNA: TGTGCCAGCAGTTACTCCCCAGGGGGCGTTGAAAAACTGTTTTTT.

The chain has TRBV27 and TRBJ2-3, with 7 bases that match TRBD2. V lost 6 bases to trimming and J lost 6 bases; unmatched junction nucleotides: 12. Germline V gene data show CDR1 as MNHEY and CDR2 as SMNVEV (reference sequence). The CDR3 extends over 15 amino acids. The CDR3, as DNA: TGTGCCAGCAGGTCTCTAGCGGCAGGTTCGGATACGCAGTATTTT. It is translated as CASRSLAAGSDTQYF.